This T cell receptor (beta chain) was documented in a study of metastatic and nonmetastatic thyroid tumors (dated by TCRdb to about 2020). Turning to the overall study: Repertoires from peripheral blood and from tumor or nodule tissue samples of malignant and benign thyroid patients were compared. Overall study results and their limits: In both blood and tumor samples, TCR beta diversity was reported to be significantly higher in malignant tumors than in benign nodules.

This clone was seen ten or more times. Its antigen is unknown. No base quality values were provided; no much bigger clone lies one nucleotide off. The protocol used for the library was PCR. This sample was sequenced with an Illumina HiSeq 4000. The TCR beta-chain CDR3 region of each patient was profiled by high-throughput sequencing. Per the authors' processing: The researchers built a classifier to tell apart papillary thyroid cancer patients with distant metastasis, based on CDR3 differences among clinicopathological groups. Repertoire diversity was assessed with the Shannon index, and tumor-blood repertoire similarity with the Morisita-Horn index. The public sequencing data were trimmed at Q25 with fastp and processed into clonotypes with MiXCR by TCRdb, which kept only in-frame beta chains. V and J calls and clone size were set by TCRdb, not the authors. The sample data list around 20,000 clones, and around a sixth of these were observed just once. The ten biggest clones cover around 20% of the sample.

Trimming takes 3 bases from V and 4 bases from J, and the germline ends sit 16 bases apart. The CDR3 sequence holds 15 residues, the cysteine and phenylalanine included. Just the 45-base CDR3 DNA is kept, in frame starting at base 1. CDR1 and CDR2, looked up from the germline V gene, are ENHRY and SYGVKD. None of the patients had been given any treatment before thyroid surgery. The study retrospectively analysed patient clinical samples collected from about 2012 to 2018 using T-cell receptor beta sequencing. The V and J genes are TRBV10-3 and TRBJ2-7; the D gene assignment is perhaps TRBD1 or TRBD2, with each matching 6 bases. The origin of this receptor is a male donor with papillary thyroid cancer or a benign thyroid nodule (not recorded which). Some clones in this sample may be carry-over from other donors' samples. The sample was blood. CDR3 protein: CAISDSTGRRYEQYF. Here is the DNA: TGTGCCATCAGTGACTCAACAGGGAGGAGGTACGAGCAGTACTTC.